This TCR beta chain was identified in a study of monozygotic twins with inflammatory bowel disease. Points from the study as a whole: Treatment differences in immunosuppression may have added variability to the repertoires of patients. Among IBD patients, fewer clonotypes were shared with others than among healthy twins, especially with disease activity.

The CDR3 spans 15 residues. The V gene's germline CDR1 is LGHNA and CDR2 YSLEER. From around 3.5 ug of total RNA, each TCR library was prepared. Researchers used template switching to add UMIs featuring a 6-nucleotide sample barcode. TCRdb reanalyzed the 5' RACE reads, giving one entry per CDR3 protein sequence and no DNA. The listing records 350,000 to 400,000 distinct CDR3 sequences. A remark on this clonotype: Its specificity is not known.

This chain uses TRBV4-3 with TRBJ1-2; TCRdb calls TRBD1, which cannot be checked without DNA. This receptor was taken from a human donor with ulcerative colitis or Crohn's disease, or a healthy co-twin of an affected twin (not recorded which). Sequenced input: blood. The CDR3 reads CASSQDGQGYYGYTF.